This TCR beta chain was captured in a study of beta chain features in type 1 diabetes. Broader study findings: It was possible that PCR favored shorter templates, equally so in patients and controls.

This clone has more than one count but fewer than ten. Its antigen remains unidentified. What was sequenced were expressed TCRB transcripts, since all of the isolated RNA had been reverse transcribed. The assay was immunoSEQ multiplex PCR, and TCRdb's table has in-frame clones only and misses some. The table records hundreds of thousands of clones, roughly 12% of them present only once. Germline CDR1 SGHDT, CDR2 YYEEEE. The ends were cut back, 3 bases at V and 1 base at J, with 13 bases in the middle. There are 15 residues in the CDR3. The receptor was isolated from a man between 18 and 29 years old in good health. The source material was naive CD4+ T cells from blood. The chain is built from TRBV5-6 and TRBJ1-1, with a weak D call TRBD1 (5 bases). CDR3 coding DNA: TGTGCCAGCAGCTCTCGTGTGACAGCGAACACTGAAGCTTTCTTT. The encoded protein is CASSSRVTANTEAFF.